Included here is one T cell receptor beta chain sequence, with context. Its specificity is unknown. Assay: immunoSEQ multiplex PCR; the TCRdb copy retains only in-frame clones and omits some. The sample lists some 100,000 clones, approximately 90% occurring once. This CDR3 is built from 13 residues. V lost 4 bases and J lost 8; bases outside the gene matches: 5. The germline CDR1 and CDR2 sequences are SGDLS and YYNGEE. This sample was included in a study of T cell responses to AZD1222 COVID-19 vaccine. Overall study results and limits: Donors were chiefly white British, with a greater number of females, and clonal diversity was perhaps underestimated. It was only 6 or 7 AZD1222 recipients who were seropositive at baseline. Rises in breadth and depth of Spike-specific TCRs came after two AZD1222 doses. The reported proportion of spike-specific TCRs targeting unmutated variant regions was nearly half.

The sequencing here drew on peripheral blood, taken on day 0 of AZD1222 vaccination. The TCR was taken from an adult in good health. This chain joins TRBV9 and TRBJ1-2; 10 bases map to TRBD1. This chain's CDR3 is CASSPGTGEGYTF. The CDR3 region has the DNA TGTGCCAGCAGCCCCGGGACAGGGGAAGGCTACACCTTC.